A single sample is the source of the 29 T cell receptor beta chains below, sequenced in a study of neurological immune-mediated disorders. TCRdb fed the 5' RACE reads into MiXCR, producing one record per CDR3 protein. The repertoire has over 65,000 distinct CDR3 sequences, 2% to 3% of them found once; the top ten carry 1.1%. The specimen was PBMCs. The receptor set was obtained from a woman aged 25 to 39 with multiple sclerosis.

Ten or more counts support this clonotype. The rearrangement joins TRBV6-1 to TRBJ2-1; 9 bases are a match to TRBD2. Trimming took 3 bases from V and 3 from J; bases not matched to a gene: 9. The CDR3 runs to 17 residues. Germline lookup yields CDR1 MNHNS and CDR2 SASEGT. This CDR3 reads CASSEGPGTSSYNEQFF. Written as DNA, the CDR3 is TGTGCCAGCAGTGAGGGCCCCGGGACTAGCAGCTACAATGAGCAGTTCTTC.

In its sample, this clonotype was seen many times. This chain joins TRBV25-1 and TRBJ2-5; 9 nucleotides line up with TRBD1. V gave up 3 bases and J gave up 2 bases; unmatched junction bases: 4. The length of the CDR3 is 15 residues. Germline values: CDR1 MGHDK, CDR2 SYGVNS. The CDR3 sequence: CASSDGTGWQETQYF. The CDR3 DNA follows: TGTGCCAGCAGTGACGGGACAGGGTGGCAAGAGACCCAGTACTTC.

This clonotype was observed at least ten times. This chain links TRBV7-2 with TRBJ2-1; D uncertain. The CDR3 sequence is 11 residues long. The germline CDR1 and CDR2 sequences are SGHTA and FQGNSA. V shed 1 base and J shed 15 bases, with 10 bases lying between them. The CDR3 protein is CASSLGVELFF. Here the CDR3 DNA reads TGTGCCAGCAGCTTAGGAGTAGAACTGTTCTTC.

This clonotype appeared many times. The CDR3 nucleotides are TGCGCCAGCAGCCAAGATTGGGGCGGGAGGGCCACCGGGGAGCTGTTTTTT. This encodes CASSQDWGGRATGELFF. This chain links TRBV4-3 with TRBJ2-2; 9 bases match TRBD2. This CDR3 has 17 residues. J lost 4 bases, V lost 0 bases, and 6 bases had no gene match. The germline gives CDR1 LGHNA, CDR2 YSLEER.

This rearrangement joins TRBV7-9 to TRBJ2-1; 8 bases match TRBD2. Trimming removed 6 bases from V and 8 bases from J; junction bases left unmatched: 9. The CDR3 totals 14 residues. Germline lookup yields CDR1 SEHNR and CDR2 FQNEAQ (reference sequence). The CDR3: CASSRGLEKDEQFF. DNA for the CDR3: TGTGCCAGCAGTCGGGGACTAGAGAAGGATGAGCAGTTCTTC.

This clonotype was seen at least ten times. The chain combines TRBV27 with TRBJ2-3; TRBD2 aligns across 8 bases. After removal of 7 bases from V and 5 bases from J, the junction contained 11 bases not matched to a gene. This CDR3 comprises 15 residues. CDR1 and CDR2 from the germline V gene are MNHEY and SMNVEV (reference sequence). CDR3 region: CASTTGGLGEDTQYF. The CDR3 nucleotides are TGTGCCAGCACAACCGGGGGACTAGGAGAAGATACGCAGTATTTT.

There are many counts of this clonotype. The chain is built from TRBV5-1 and TRBJ2-1; D is unclear. V was shortened by 0 bases and J by 7 bases, with 17 bases between the two germline ends. This CDR3 region has 16 residues. CDR1 SGHRS and CDR2 YFSETQ come from the germline V gene. The CDR3 reads CASSLDRRVNPNEQFF. The CDR3 nucleotides are TGCGCCAGCAGCTTGGATCGTAGGGTAAATCCGAATGAGCAGTTCTTC. Full variable domain (remainder filled in from reference TRBV5-1 and TRBJ2-1): KAGVTQTPRYLIKTRGQQVTLSCSPISGHRSVSWYQQTPGQGLQFLFEYFSETQRNKGNFPGRFSGRQFSNSRSEMNVSTLELGDSALYLCASSLDRRVNPNEQFFGPGTRLTVL.

This clonotype was observed at least ten times. The chain links TRBV20-1 to TRBJ1-2, with TRBD1 as a possible D gene (5 bases). This CDR3 region has 13 residues. V was pared by 6 bases and J by 8 bases, with 19 bases between. In germline, CDR1 is DFQATT, CDR2 SNEGSKA (reference sequence). CDR3 residues: CSATPRQRGGYTF. The DNA for the CDR3 is TGCAGTGCAACTCCTAGACAGAGGGGCGGCTACACCTTC.

Many counts were recorded for this clonotype. The chain joins TRBV5-1 to TRBJ1-2; possibly TRBD1 for D (5 bases). The germline V and J ends were trimmed by 4 bases and 8 bases, with 12 bases remaining between them. The CDR3 covers 12 residues. From germline, CDR1 is SGHRS and CDR2 YFSETQ. The DNA for the CDR3 is TGCGCCAGCAGCCGTTCTGGGGACGGCTACACCTTC. The encoded protein is CASSRSGDGYTF.

At least ten counts were recorded for this clonotype. The chain employs TRBV20-1 and TRBJ1-1, with D possibly being TRBD1 (5 bases). CDR3 size: 12 residues. Germline V gene sequence: CDR1 DFQATT, CDR2 SNEGSKA (reference sequence). V dropped 6 bases and J dropped 4 bases, with 12 bases sitting between them. CDR3 sequence: CSAARGGTEAFF. Written as DNA, the CDR3 is TGCAGTGCCGCCCGGGGGGGCACTGAAGCTTTCTTT.

This clonotype was seen many times. The rearrangement uses TRBV12-5 and TRBJ1-2; D may be TRBD1 (6 bases). Germline CDR1 and CDR2: LGHNT and FRNRAP. The CDR3 has 13 amino acids. Trimming took 4 bases from V and 8 from J, leaving 14 bases between them. In DNA form, the CDR3 reads TGTGCTAGTGGTTACGGGGGCGGAAGAGGCTACACCTTC. Protein product: CASGYGGGRGYTF.

Ten or more counts support this clonotype. V usage is TRBV5-1 and J usage is TRBJ2-2, with a tentative D call TRBD2 (6 bases). Germline V gene data show CDR1 as SGHRS and CDR2 as YFSETQ. This CDR3 comprises 15 residues. Trimming pared 7 bases from V and 0 bases from J, leaving 13 bases between. The CDR3 protein is CASGWRDANTGELFF. DNA for the CDR3: TGCGCCAGCGGTTGGCGGGATGCGAACACCGGGGAGCTGTTTTTT. Based on the CDR3 plus reference TRBV5-1 and TRBJ2-2, the full variable domain is KAGVTQTPRYLIKTRGQQVTLSCSPISGHRSVSWYQQTPGQGLQFLFEYFSETQRNKGNFPGRFSGRQFSNSRSEMNVSTLELGDSALYLCASGWRDANTGELFFGEGSRLTVL.

This clonotype was picked up many times. The rearrangement links TRBV29-1 to TRBJ2-7; D may correspond to TRBD1 or TRBD2 (6 bases each). Trimming removed 6 bases at V and 5 bases at J, with 14 bases between. The CDR3 is made up of 12 amino acids. Germline CDR1 and CDR2: SQVTM and ANQGSEA. CDR3: CSVGGGLDEQYF. CDR3 nucleotide sequence: TGCAGCGTAGGAGGGGGTCTCGACGAGCAGTACTTC.

This clonotype was counted many times. This chain connects TRBV3-1 to TRBJ2-7; 11 positions match TRBD1. CDR3 length: 15 residues. V lost 2 bases, J lost 2 bases, and 2 bases stayed unmatched. Germline CDR1 reads LGHDT; CDR2 reads YNNKEL (reference sequence). DNA of the CDR3: TGTGCCAGCAGCCAAATGGGACAGGGGGCCTACGAGCAGTACTTC. Translation gives CASSQMGQGAYEQYF.

This clonotype appeared many times. The genes are TRBV6-5 and TRBJ1-6; 9 positions agree with TRBD1. CDR1 is MNHEY, CDR2 SVGAGI, per germline. The CDR3 has 15 amino acids. Trimming cost V 2 bases and J 9 bases; bases outside gene matches: 5. CDR3 region: CASSYTGQGFSPLHF. The CDR3 nucleotides read TGTGCCAGCAGTTACACAGGACAGGGGTTTTCACCCCTCCACTTT.

This clonotype was recorded many times. The rearrangement links TRBV5-6 to TRBJ2-1; D gene ambiguous. The CDR3 length is 14 residues. Trimming pared 0 bases from V and 3 bases from J, leaving 7 bases between. Looked up from germline, CDR1 is SGHDT and CDR2 is YYEEEE. CDR3 sequence (DNA): TGTGCCAGCAGCTTGGCTGAAAGCTACAATGAGCAGTTCTTC. As protein: CASSLAESYNEQFF. The full variable domain, with the rest looked up from reference TRBV5-6 and TRBJ2-1, is DAGVTQSPTHLIKTRGQQVTLRCSPKSGHDTVSWYQQALGQGPQFIFQYYEEEERQRGNFPDRFSGHQFPNYSSELNVNALLLGDSALYLCASSLAESYNEQFFGPGTRLTVL.

This clonotype showed up many times. This rearrangement joins TRBV20-1 to TRBJ2-1, with a tentative D call TRBD2 (5 bases). Germline V gene sequence: CDR1 DFQATT, CDR2 SNEGSKA (reference sequence). The CDR3 totals 15 residues. V dropped 0 bases and J dropped 0 bases, with 9 bases sitting between them. CDR3 DNA: TGCAGTGCTAGAGATCATGGGAGCTCCTACAATGAGCAGTTCTTC. Translated, it gives CSARDHGSSYNEQFF.

Many counts were recorded for this clonotype. The chain links TRBV28 to TRBJ2-7; 9 nucleotides line up with TRBD1. Trimming at V came to 2 bases and at J to 5 bases, leaving 7 bases not matched to a gene. In germline, CDR1 is MDHEN, CDR2 SYDVKM. This CDR3 has 15 residues. The CDR3 DNA is TGTGCCAGCAGTTTAGACGAGGACAGGGGTAACGAGCAGTACTTC. This translates into CASSLDEDRGNEQYF.

This clonotype was seen repeatedly, ten times or more. The V call is TRBV20-1, the J call TRBJ1-1, with D perhaps TRBD1 (6 bases). This CDR3 contains 15 residues. Germline V gives CDR1 DFQATT, CDR2 SNEGSKA (reference sequence). Trimming shortened V by 3 bases and J by 0 bases, and 14 bases separated the two germline ends. CDR3 in amino acids: CSASDRRSLNTEAFF. CDR3 coding DNA: TGCAGTGCTAGTGACAGGCGATCCTTGAACACTGAAGCTTTCTTT.

This clonotype was picked up many times. The chain uses TRBV7-2 and TRBJ2-1, with 10 bases fitting TRBD2. The CDR3 spans 18 residues. Trimming cost V 2 bases and J 4 bases; bases outside gene matches: 11. Germline V gene lookup returns CDR1 SGHTA and CDR2 FQGNSA. Here the CDR3 DNA reads TGTGCCAGCAGCTTATTAGCCCCCCTAGCGGGGGCTTACAATGAGCAGTTCTTC. Protein sequence: CASSLLAPLAGAYNEQFF.

This clonotype was counted many times. The chain joins TRBV12-3 or TRBV12-4 to TRBJ1-5; 7 bases match TRBD1. The CDR3 spans 15 residues. J lost 7 bases, V lost 6 bases, and 12 bases had no gene match. The CDR3 DNA sequence: TGTGCCAGCAGACTTTCTGGAGACAGGGTACAGCCCCAGCATTTT. This sequence encodes CASRLSGDRVQPQHF.

This clonotype was found many times. The chain recombines TRBV9 with TRBJ2-5; TRBD2 aligns across 13 bases. Germline CDR1 and CDR2: SGDLS and YYNGEE. V trimming: 0 bases; J trimming: 5 bases; junction bases outside the gene matches: 1. The CDR3 is made up of 15 amino acids. The CDR3 DNA is TGTGCCAGCAGCGTAGGACTAGCGGGAGGTGAGACCCAGTACTTC. Its protein is CASSVGLAGGETQYF.

This clonotype was observed many times. V gene TRBV19 combines with J gene TRBJ1-1; the D is unclear. The germline V and J ends were trimmed by 5 bases and 5 bases, with 9 bases remaining between them. There are 12 residues in the CDR3. Germline CDR1 and CDR2: LNHDA and SQIVND (reference sequence). CDR3 region: CASSAGATEAFF. In DNA, the CDR3 is TGTGCCAGTAGTGCAGGCGCGACTGAAGCTTTCTTT. The entire variable domain, with the rest obtained from reference TRBV19 and TRBJ1-1, is as follows: DGGITQSPKYLFRKEGQNVTLSCEQNLNHDAMYWYRQDPGQGLRLIYYSQIVNDFQKGDIAEGYSVSREKKESFPLTVTSAQKNPTAFYLCASSAGATEAFFGQGTRLTVV.

Many counts were recorded for this clonotype. The CDR3, as DNA: TGCAGCGTCTTACTGACTAGCGGGTACAATGAGCAGTTCTTC. Its protein is CSVLLTSGYNEQFF. This chain links TRBV29-1 with TRBJ2-1; TRBD2 matches at 10 bases. The CDR3 is made up of 14 amino acids. With 6 bases clipped from V and 4 bases from J, the junction kept 6 bases outside the gene matches. The V gene's germline CDR1 is SQVTM and CDR2 ANQGSEA.

This clonotype was counted at least ten times. The chain joins TRBV9 to TRBJ2-1; 10 bases are a match to TRBD2. J gave up 7 bases and V 1 base, and 8 bases lay outside the gene matches. Germline lookup yields CDR1 SGDLS and CDR2 YYNGEE. The CDR3 has 16 amino acids. The CDR3 DNA sequence: TGTGCCAGCAGCGTAAGGGTAGCGGGAGGTATTAATGAGCAGTTCTTC. Its protein is CASSVRVAGGINEQFF.

This clonotype was counted many times. The J gene is TRBJ2-7, the V gene TRBV14; no firm D call. CDR1 and CDR2 from the germline V gene are SGHDN and FVKESK. Trimming removed 4 bases from V and 7 bases from J, with 23 bases in between. The CDR3 is made up of 16 amino acids. CDR3 bases: TGTGCCAGCAGCCCACTCCCCGGGTCTGAGTCTATGGAGCAGTACTTC. It codes for CASSPLPGSESMEQYF.

This clonotype was detected ten times or more. V and J are TRBV20-1 and TRBJ2-1; the D gene is possibly TRBD2 (6 bases). CDR1 is DFQATT, CDR2 SNEGSKA, per germline (reference sequence). The CDR3 has 14 amino acids. Trimming took off 5 bases at V and 3 bases at J, with 14 bases between the two ends. In nucleotides, the CDR3 is TGCAGTGCTTTTAGCGGAGCCTTCTACAATGAGCAGTTCTTC. Amino acids: CSAFSGAFYNEQFF.

This clonotype was recorded at least ten times. This chain uses TRBV10-3 with TRBJ1-2; D call uncertain. CDR3 length equals 15 residues. V lost 0 bases and J 2 bases, leaving 10 bases between the germline ends. Germline V gives CDR1 ENHRY, CDR2 SYGVKD. The CDR3 spells CAISESIRGNYGYTF. The CDR3 nucleotides read TGTGCCATCAGTGAGTCGATCCGAGGGAACTATGGCTACACCTTC.

As for this clonotype: A much larger clone differs by one base, so this may be a read error. The rearrangement uses TRBV18 and TRBJ2-3; no reliable D call. Germline CDR1 reads KGHSH; CDR2 reads LQKENI. Trimming stripped 6 bases from V and 1 base from J, with 14 bases between. The CDR3 loop spans 15 amino acids. The CDR3 is CASSPKGPGTDTQYF. The CDR3 region has the DNA TGTGCCAGCTCGCCTAAAGGGCCCGGCACAGATACGCAGTATTTT.